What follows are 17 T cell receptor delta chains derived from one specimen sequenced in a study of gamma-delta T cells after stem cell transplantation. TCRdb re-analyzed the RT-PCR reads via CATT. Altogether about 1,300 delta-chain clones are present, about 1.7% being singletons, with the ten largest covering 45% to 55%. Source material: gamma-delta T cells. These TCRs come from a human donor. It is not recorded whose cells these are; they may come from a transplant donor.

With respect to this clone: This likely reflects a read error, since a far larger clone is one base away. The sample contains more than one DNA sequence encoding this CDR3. CDR3 in amino acids: CACDTAGDSSWDTRQMFF. The CDR3 nucleotides read TGTGCCTGTGACACTGCGGGGGACAGCTCCTGGGACACCCGACAGATGTTTTTC. The V call is TRDV2, the J call TRDJ3, with D tentatively TRDD3 (6 bases). CDR1 and CDR2 from the germline V gene are GEAIGNYY and EKD. V lost 1 base to trimming and J lost 0 bases, with 12 bases between them. CDR3 length: 18 amino acids.

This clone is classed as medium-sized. DNA of the CDR3: TGTGCCTGTGACCCGTTAGGAGGTAGCGATAAACTCATCTTT. Protein sequence: CACDPLGGSDKLIF. V gene TRDV2 combines with J gene TRDJ1; D gene uncertain. Per germline, CDR1 GEAIGNYY and CDR2 EKD. Trimming left V 3 bases short and J 4 bases short, with 14 bases between. The CDR3 contains 14 residues.

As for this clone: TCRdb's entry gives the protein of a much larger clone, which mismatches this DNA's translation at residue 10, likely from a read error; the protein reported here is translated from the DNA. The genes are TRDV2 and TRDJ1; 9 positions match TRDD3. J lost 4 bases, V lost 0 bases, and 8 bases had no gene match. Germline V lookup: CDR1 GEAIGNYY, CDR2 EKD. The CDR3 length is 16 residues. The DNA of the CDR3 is TGTGCCTGTGACACCCTGGGGGATCCGGACAACGATAAACTCATCTTT. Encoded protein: CACDTLGDPDNDKLIF.

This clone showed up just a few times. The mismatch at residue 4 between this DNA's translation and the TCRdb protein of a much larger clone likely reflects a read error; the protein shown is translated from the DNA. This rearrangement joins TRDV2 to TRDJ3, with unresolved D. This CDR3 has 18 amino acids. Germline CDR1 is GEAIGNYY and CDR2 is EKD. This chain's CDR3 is CACNTGWKSSWDTRQMFF. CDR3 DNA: TGTGCCTGTAACACCGGCTGGAAGAGCTCCTGGGACACCCGACAGATGTTTTTC.

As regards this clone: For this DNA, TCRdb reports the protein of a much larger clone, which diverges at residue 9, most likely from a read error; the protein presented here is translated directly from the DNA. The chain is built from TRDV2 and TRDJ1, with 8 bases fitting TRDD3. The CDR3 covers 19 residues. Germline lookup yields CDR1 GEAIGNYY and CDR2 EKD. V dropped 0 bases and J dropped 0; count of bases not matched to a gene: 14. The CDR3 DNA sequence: TGTGCCTGTGACACCGTTAGCACTGAGGGATACGTTAACACCGATAAACTCATCTTT. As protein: CACDTVSTEGYVNTDKLIF.

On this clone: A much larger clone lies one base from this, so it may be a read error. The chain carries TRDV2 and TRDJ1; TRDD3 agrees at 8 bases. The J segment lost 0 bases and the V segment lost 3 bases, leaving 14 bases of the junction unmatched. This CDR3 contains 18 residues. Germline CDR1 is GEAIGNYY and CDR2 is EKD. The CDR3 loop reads CACDAVWGTPLYTDKLIF. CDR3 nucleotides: TGTGCCTGTGACGCGGTCTGGGGGACCCCCTTGTACACCGATAAACTCATCTTT.

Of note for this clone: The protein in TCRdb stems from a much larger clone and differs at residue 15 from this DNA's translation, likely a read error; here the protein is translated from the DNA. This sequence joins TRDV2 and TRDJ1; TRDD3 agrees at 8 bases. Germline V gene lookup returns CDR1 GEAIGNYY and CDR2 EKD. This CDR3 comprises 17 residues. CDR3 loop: CACDTVSGGPITDKPIF. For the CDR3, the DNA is TGTGCCTGTGACACCGTCTCTGGGGGACCCATAACCGATAAACCCATCTTT.

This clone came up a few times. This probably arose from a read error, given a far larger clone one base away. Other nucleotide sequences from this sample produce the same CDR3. This chain's CDR3 is CACDTVRGESSWDTRQMFF. In DNA, the CDR3 is TGTGCCTGTGACACCGTTCGGGGGGAGAGCTCCTGGGACACCCGGCAGATGTTTTTC. The chain couples TRDV2 to TRDJ3, with a possible D match to TRDD3 (6 bases). Germline-derived CDR1 and CDR2 are GEAIGNYY and EKD. This CDR3 region has 19 residues.

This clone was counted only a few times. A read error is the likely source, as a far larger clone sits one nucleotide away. The CDR3 protein is CACDTVSGTILGDTGDKLIF. Written as DNA, the CDR3 is TGTGCCTGTGACACTGTGTCTGGGACGATACTGGGGGATACGGGCGATAAACTCATCTTT. V is TRDV2 and J is TRDJ1, with 13 bases matching TRDD3. From germline, CDR1 is GEAIGNYY and CDR2 EKD. The junction had 17 bases not matched to a gene; V was cut back by 1 base and J by 4 bases. The CDR3 contains 20 residues.

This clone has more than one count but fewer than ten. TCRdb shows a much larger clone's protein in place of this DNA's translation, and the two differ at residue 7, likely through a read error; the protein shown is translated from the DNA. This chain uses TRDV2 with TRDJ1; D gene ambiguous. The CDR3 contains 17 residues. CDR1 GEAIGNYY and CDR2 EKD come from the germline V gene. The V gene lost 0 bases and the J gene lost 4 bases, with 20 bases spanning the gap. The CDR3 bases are TGTGCCTGTGACACCGTACCGGGGCGACAACAAAACGATAAACTCATCTTT. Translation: CACDTVPGRQQNDKLIF.

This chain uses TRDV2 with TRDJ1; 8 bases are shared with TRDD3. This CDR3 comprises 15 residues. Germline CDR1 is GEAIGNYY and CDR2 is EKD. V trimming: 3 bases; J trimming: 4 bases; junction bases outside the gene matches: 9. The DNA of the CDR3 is TGTGCCTGTGACGCGTGGGGGATTTCGGGCGATAAACTCATCTTT. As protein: CACDAWGISGDKLIF.

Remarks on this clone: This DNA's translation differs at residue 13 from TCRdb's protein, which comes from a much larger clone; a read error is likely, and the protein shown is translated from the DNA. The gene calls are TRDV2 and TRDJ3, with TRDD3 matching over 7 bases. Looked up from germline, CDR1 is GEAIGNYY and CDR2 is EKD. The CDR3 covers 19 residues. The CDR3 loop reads CACDTASGGLSWGTRQMFF. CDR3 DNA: TGTGCCTGTGACACAGCGTCTGGGGGGCTTTCCTGGGGCACCCGACAGATGTTTTTC.

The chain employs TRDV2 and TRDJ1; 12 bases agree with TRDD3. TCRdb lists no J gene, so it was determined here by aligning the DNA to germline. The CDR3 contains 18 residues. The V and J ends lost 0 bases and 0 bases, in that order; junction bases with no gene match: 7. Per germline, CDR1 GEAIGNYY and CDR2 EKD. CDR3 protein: CACDTLAGGYVNTDKLIF. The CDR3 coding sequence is TGTGCCTGTGACACCCTAGCTGGGGGATACGTTAACACCGATAAACTCATCTTT.

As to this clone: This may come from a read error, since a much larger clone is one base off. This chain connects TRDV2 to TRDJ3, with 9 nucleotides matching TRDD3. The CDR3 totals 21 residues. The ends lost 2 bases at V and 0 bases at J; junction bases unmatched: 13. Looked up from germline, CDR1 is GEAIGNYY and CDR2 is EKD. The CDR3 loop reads CACDIGGLGDLSSWDTRQMFF. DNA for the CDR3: TGTGCCTGTGACATCGGGGGACTGGGGGACCTCAGCTCCTGGGACACCCGACAGATGTTTTTC.

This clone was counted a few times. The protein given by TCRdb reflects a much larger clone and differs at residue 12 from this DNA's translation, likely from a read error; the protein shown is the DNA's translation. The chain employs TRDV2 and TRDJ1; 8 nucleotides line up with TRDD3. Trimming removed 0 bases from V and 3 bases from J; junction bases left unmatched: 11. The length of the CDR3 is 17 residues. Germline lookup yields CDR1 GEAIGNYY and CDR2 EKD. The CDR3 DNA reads TGTGCCTGTGACACCGTCTCTGGGGGACCCATAGCCGATAAACTCATCTTT. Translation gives CACDTVSGGPIADKLIF.

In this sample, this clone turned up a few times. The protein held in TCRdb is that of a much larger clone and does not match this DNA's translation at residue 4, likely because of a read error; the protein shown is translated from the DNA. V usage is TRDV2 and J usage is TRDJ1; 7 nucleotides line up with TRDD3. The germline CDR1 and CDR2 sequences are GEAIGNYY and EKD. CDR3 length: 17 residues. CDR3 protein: CACGTVLGRQQNDKLIF. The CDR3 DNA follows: TGTGCCTGTGGCACCGTACTGGGGCGACAACAAAACGATAAACTCATCTTT.

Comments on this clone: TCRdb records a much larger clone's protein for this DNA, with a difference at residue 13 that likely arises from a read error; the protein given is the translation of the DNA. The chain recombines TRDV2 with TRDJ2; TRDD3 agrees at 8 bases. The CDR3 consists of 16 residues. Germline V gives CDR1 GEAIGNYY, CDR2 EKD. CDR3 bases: TGTGCCTGTGACGACGTACTGGGGGGCCTGACAGCACGACTCTTCTTT. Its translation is CACDDVLGGLTARLFF.